This entry is about one TCR beta chain. Antigen specificity is unknown. The sample comes from a study of T cell responses to AZD1222 COVID-19 vaccine. The data were produced by immunoSEQ multiplex PCR, yet TCRdb's version contains in-frame clones alone and is incomplete. The data contain tens of thousands of clones, roughly 90% of them seen just once; the ten biggest clones take up around 3%. Study-level points and caveats: No day 14 peak samples; only post-peak repertoires were characterized. At baseline, just a handful of AZD1222 recipients tested seropositive.

The CDR3 extends over 14 amino acids. Germline V CDR1 and CDR2: MDHEN, SYDVKM. Trimming shortened V by 7 bases and J by 1 base, and 13 bases separated the two germline ends. The sample here was peripheral blood, taken on day 0 of AZD1222 vaccination. The chain has TRBV28 and TRBJ1-2; D is ambiguous. The clonotype originates from an adult in good health. As DNA, the CDR3 is TGTGCCAGCACCCCGCCCGACTTTAACTATGGCTACACCTTC. This sequence encodes CASTPPDFNYGYTF.